This TCR beta chain was sequenced for a study of T-cell reconstitution after alpha-beta-depleted transplantation in children. Study-wide results and caveats: After one year, T-cell counts and TCRbeta diversity mostly came from new T cells. Several hundred graft clones that had expanded were reportedly the source of alpha-beta T cells about two months after transplant. Where some patients showed high TCRbeta diversity at day 60, it came from recipient T cells and thymic progenitors that had survived.

This clonotype was recorded at least ten times. The antigen remains undetermined. With 8 bases clipped from V and 2 bases from J, the junction kept 12 bases outside the gene matches. The CDR3 contains 16 residues. Unique molecular identifiers were incorporated when the TCRbeta library was constructed. TCRdb fed the PCR reads into MiXCR, producing one record per CDR3 protein. The sample includes almost 500,000 distinct CDR3 sequences, 8% to 11% of them seen just once. This chain connects TRBV12-3 or TRBV12-4 to TRBJ2-3; 8 nucleotides line up with TRBD2. The TCR was taken from a child aged 2 to 9 with inherited bone marrow failure, due to receive a stem cell transplant. The source material was PBMCs, sampled before TCRalphabeta/CD19-depleted stem cell transplant. This CDR3 is CASVSGKYLNTDTQYF. CDR3 coding DNA: TGTGCCAGCGTTAGCGGGAAATACCTAAACACAGATACGCAGTATTTT.